The 14 T cell receptor beta chains given below trace back to one sample, sequenced in a study of T cell repertoires in cytomegalovirus infection. MiXCR, run by TCRdb on the reads, gives a single entry per CDR3 protein. The profile shows approximately 76,000 distinct CDR3 sequences, 3% to 4.5% of them singletons. Specimen: PBMCs. The receptors were gathered from a human donor in good health (CMV status not recorded). Some clones in this sample may be carry-over from other donors' samples.

This clonotype was picked up many times. The gene calls are TRBV12-3 or TRBV12-4 and TRBJ2-3, with 9 bases matching TRBD2. This CDR3 has 16 amino acids. J lost 0 bases, V lost 6 bases, and 7 bases had no gene match. The CDR3 DNA reads as TGTGCCAGCAGGATTAGCGGGAGATCTAGCACAGATACGCAGTATTTT. Translating it yields CASRISGRSSTDTQYF.

This clonotype was seen many times. This chain connects TRBV4-2 to TRBJ2-2; the match to TRBD2 covers 7 bases. Trimming at V came to 1 base and at J to 6 bases, leaving 8 bases not matched to a gene. This CDR3 has 16 residues. In germline, CDR1 is LGHNA, CDR2 YNFKEQ. Here the CDR3 reads CASSQASTSTPGELFF. CDR3 bases: TGTGCCAGCAGCCAAGCGTCGACTAGCACCCCCGGGGAGCTGTTTTTT.

In this sample, this clonotype turned up many times. This chain uses TRBV5-4 with TRBJ1-1, with a weak D call TRBD1 (5 bases). CDR3 length: 12 amino acids. V lost 10 bases to trimming and J lost 3 bases, with 13 bases between them. Germline CDR1 and CDR2: SGHNT and YYREEE (reference sequence). The CDR3 is CAGRGSDTEAFF. The CDR3 coding sequence is TGTGCCGGGCGGGGGTCTGACACTGAAGCTTTCTTT.

Many counts were recorded for this clonotype. The V call is TRBV7-2, the J call TRBJ1-5, with D unresolved. V lost 7 bases and J 0 bases, leaving 7 bases between the germline ends. The germline gives CDR1 SGHTA, CDR2 FQGNSA. This CDR3 has 13 residues. The CDR3 bases are TGTGCCAGCAACACTGATAGCAATCAGCCCCAGCATTTT. Its protein product is CASNTDSNQPQHF. The full variable domain, its missing parts supplied by reference TRBV7-2 and TRBJ1-5, is GAGVSQSPSNKVTEKGKDVELRCDPISGHTALYWYRQSLGQGLEFLIYFQGNSAPDKSGLPSDRFSAERTGGSVSTLTIQRTQQEDSAVYLCASNTDSNQPQHFGDGTRLSIL.

Ten or more counts support this clonotype. V and J are TRBV7-6 and TRBJ2-1; D not resolved. The CDR3 is made up of 15 amino acids. Germline V gene lookup returns CDR1 SGHVS and CDR2 FNYEAQ. The V and J ends lost 5 bases and 4 bases respectively, with 15 bases between them. CDR3 amino acids: CASSNAIRTYNEQFF. The CDR3 DNA sequence: TGTGCCAGCAGCAATGCCATAAGGACGTACAATGAGCAGTTCTTC.

This clonotype was recorded many times. The chain is built from TRBV28 and TRBJ1-1; possible D gene TRBD1, 5 bases. V was pared by 3 bases and J by 4 bases, with 15 bases between. The length of the CDR3 is 15 residues. Per the germline V gene, CDR1 is MDHEN and CDR2 is SYDVKM. As DNA, the CDR3 is TGTGCCAGCAGTTTCTATCTTTTGGGGGGCACTGAAGCTTTCTTT. Translated: CASSFYLLGGTEAFF.

This clonotype has at least ten counts. The chain combines TRBV5-4 with TRBJ2-1; TRBD1 is a possible D gene (6 bases). Trimming took 9 bases from V and 0 from J, leaving 16 bases between them. The CDR3 has 15 residues. Germline assignment: CDR1 SGHNT and CDR2 YYREEE (reference sequence). The CDR3 is CATYRALDSYNEQFF. The CDR3 DNA is TGTGCCACATACAGGGCCCTGGACTCCTACAATGAGCAGTTCTTC.

At least ten counts were recorded for this clonotype. The J gene is TRBJ2-2, the V gene TRBV15; D may match TRBD1 or TRBD2 (5 bases each). Germline V gene sequence: CDR1 LNHNV, CDR2 YYDKDF (reference sequence). This CDR3 spans 16 amino acids. V lost 1 base to trimming and J lost 4 bases, with 13 bases between them. CDR3 nucleotide sequence: TGTGCCACCAGCAGAGTGACGGGGCGAAGCACCGGGGAGCTGTTTTTT. Its protein product is CATSRVTGRSTGELFF.

This clonotype counts as medium-sized. V gene TRBV7-2 combines with J gene TRBJ1-1; D is uncertain. Germline V gene data show CDR1 as SGHTA and CDR2 as FQGNSA. Trimming removed 5 bases at V and 1 base at J, with 8 bases between. The CDR3 extends over 13 amino acids. CDR3 nucleotides: TGTGCCAGCAGCGGAATAAGGAACACTGAAGCTTTCTTT. Translation: CASSGIRNTEAFF.

There are many counts of this clonotype. The J gene is TRBJ2-1, the V gene TRBV7-8; the D gene is possibly TRBD2 (7 bases). The CDR3 consists of 14 residues. Germline V lookup: CDR1 SGHVS, CDR2 FQNEAQ. Trimming removed 8 bases at V and 7 bases at J, with 18 bases between. The CDR3, as DNA: TGTGCCAGCTCCCGGGGGGCCAATAGGAATGAGCAGTTCTTC. This translates into CASSRGANRNEQFF.

This clonotype was detected ten times or more. The chain recombines TRBV11-2 with TRBJ1-5; 8 bases agree with TRBD1. The V gene's germline CDR1 is SGHAT and CDR2 FQNNGV. V dropped 5 bases and J dropped 6; count of bases not matched to a gene: 6. This CDR3 has 14 residues. CDR3 region: CASSARTGTQPQHF. The CDR3 DNA is TGTGCCAGCAGCGCAAGGACAGGGACTCAGCCCCAGCATTTT.

This clonotype was found many times. The V gene is TRBV7-2, the J gene TRBJ2-4; TRBD1 is a possible D gene (6 bases). The germline CDR1 and CDR2 sequences are SGHTA and FQGNSA. Trimming cost V 0 bases and J 0 bases, with 9 bases left between them. The CDR3 runs 16 residues. The CDR3 DNA reads as TGTGCCAGCAGCTTAGCTCAGGGGCTAGCCAAAAACATTCAGTACTTC. It translates to CASSLAQGLAKNIQYF.

This clonotype occurred many times. The chain is built from TRBV12-3 or TRBV12-4 and TRBJ2-1, with unresolved D. The germline V and J ends were trimmed by 3 bases and 15 bases, with 21 bases remaining between them. The CDR3 is 14 amino acids. The CDR3 region has the DNA TGTGCCAGCAGTTTCAACGTAGCACTTATTGGGTGGTTCTTC. Its protein is CASSFNVALIGWFF.

The table lists this clonotype with many counts. The gene calls are TRBV4-3 and TRBJ2-7; D remains unclear. V gave up 3 bases and J gave up 4 bases, with 10 bases separating them. Germline CDR1 and CDR2: LGHNA and YSLEER. CDR3 length: 13 amino acids. This CDR3 is CASSQEQYYEQYF. Here the CDR3 DNA reads TGCGCCAGCAGCCAGGAACAGTATTACGAGCAGTACTTC.